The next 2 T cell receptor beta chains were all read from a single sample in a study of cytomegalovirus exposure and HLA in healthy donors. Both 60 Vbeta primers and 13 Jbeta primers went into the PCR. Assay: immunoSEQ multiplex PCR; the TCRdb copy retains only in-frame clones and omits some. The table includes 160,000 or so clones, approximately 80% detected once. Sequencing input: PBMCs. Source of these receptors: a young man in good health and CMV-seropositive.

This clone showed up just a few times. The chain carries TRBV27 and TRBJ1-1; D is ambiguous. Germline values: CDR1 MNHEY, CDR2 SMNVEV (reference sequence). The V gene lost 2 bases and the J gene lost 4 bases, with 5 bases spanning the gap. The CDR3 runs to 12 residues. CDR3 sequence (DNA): TGTGCCAGCAGTTTACCCAGCACTGAAGCTTTCTTT. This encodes CASSLPSTEAFF.

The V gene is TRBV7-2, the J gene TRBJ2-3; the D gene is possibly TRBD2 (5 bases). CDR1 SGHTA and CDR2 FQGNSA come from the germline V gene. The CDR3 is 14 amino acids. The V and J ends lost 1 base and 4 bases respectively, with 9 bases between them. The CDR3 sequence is CASSLGRGSDTQYF. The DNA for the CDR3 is TGTGCCAGCAGCTTAGGCCGAGGGTCAGATACGCAGTATTTT.